What follows are 6 T cell receptor beta chains derived from one specimen sequenced in a study of chemoradiotherapy in HPV16-positive cancers. Generated by immunoSEQ multiplex PCR, the TCRdb table keeps only in-frame clones and is missing some. The data show about 8,000 clones, about 63% seen once. Sample collection was performed from a patient who underwent chemoradiotherapy. These TCRs come from a human donor with HPV-associated anogenital cancer.

This clone was seen more than once but under ten times. The V gene is TRBV6-5, the J gene TRBJ2-2, with D uncertain. The germline V and J ends were trimmed by 0 bases and 6 bases, with 2 bases remaining between them. The V gene's germline CDR1 is MNHEY and CDR2 SVGAGI. The CDR3 contains 12 residues. CDR3 protein: CASSYSAGELFF. Written as DNA, the CDR3 is TGTGCCAGCAGTTACTCAGCCGGGGAGCTGTTTTTT.

In this sample, this clone turned up a few times. V gene TRBV7-2 combines with J gene TRBJ1-5; TRBD1 is a possible D gene (6 bases). Germline CDR1 reads SGHTA; CDR2 reads FQGNSA. This CDR3 contains 14 residues. Between the trimmed V and J ends, which lost 5 bases and 2 bases, there was a span of 10 bases. CDR3 sequence reads: CASSPQGGNQPQHF. As DNA, the CDR3 is TGTGCCAGCAGCCCACAGGGTGGCAATCAGCCCCAGCATTTT.

For the CDR3, the DNA is TGTGCCAGCAGCTTGGGGGGGGGACGGACTGAAGCTTTCTTT. It specifies CASSLGGGRTEAFF. J is TRBJ1-1 and V is TRBV5-4; the D gene is possibly TRBD1 (5 bases). V lost 0 bases and J 5 bases, leaving 11 bases between the germline ends. CDR1 and CDR2 (germline): SGHNT, YYREEE (reference sequence). The CDR3 length is 14 residues.

The V gene is TRBV5-8, the J gene TRBJ2-7; possibly TRBD2 for D (7 bases). Germline CDR1 SGHTS, CDR2 YDEGEE. Between the trimmed V and J ends, which lost 2 bases and 5 bases, there was a span of 17 bases. The CDR3 has 15 amino acids. The CDR3 spells CASSFTRGGDHEQYV. In DNA form, the CDR3 reads TGTGCCAGCAGCTTTACCAGGGGAGGGGACCACGAGCAGTACGTC.

The chain is built from TRBV7-2 and TRBJ2-3; weak D call: TRBD2 (7 bases). This CDR3 has 15 residues. Germline V CDR1 and CDR2: SGHTA, FQGNSA. V was trimmed by 2 bases and J by 4 bases, leaving 13 bases between them. CDR3 region: CASSLWGGAADTQYF. CDR3 bases: TGTGCCAGCAGCTTATGGGGGGGGGCGGCAGATACGCAGTATTTT.

This chain links TRBV11-3 with TRBJ2-7; D might be TRBD1 (6 bases). V gave up 5 bases and J gave up 3 bases, with 20 bases separating them. Germline-derived CDR1 and CDR2 are SGHNT and YENEEA. CDR3 length equals 16 residues. Here the CDR3 reads CASSTPIKDSCYEQYV. The DNA of the CDR3 is TGTGCCAGCAGCACCCCTATAAAGGACAGTTGCTACGAGCAGTACGTC.